These 24 T cell receptor beta chains originate from one sample sequenced in a study of early stage breast cancer tumors. Repertoires were generated with immunoSEQ multiplex PCR, while TCRdb's copy carries only in-frame clones and drops some. The sample holds about 19,000 clones, about four fifths seen once. Sequenced input: blood. The receptors stem from a person aged 70 to 85 with breast cancer.

This clone was observed a few times. The chain uses TRBV29-1 and TRBJ1-1, with D tentatively TRBD1 (5 bases). V was clipped by 3 bases and J by 1 base, with 12 bases between them. CDR3 length: 14 residues. Per the germline V gene, CDR1 is SQVTM and CDR2 is ANQGSEA. CDR3: CSVEVGGRNTEAFF. The CDR3 DNA sequence: TGCAGCGTTGAGGTCGGGGGGAGGAACACTGAAGCTTTCTTT. Together with reference TRBV29-1 and TRBJ1-1, the CDR3 gives the full variable domain: SAVISQKPSRDICQRGTSLTIQCQVDSQVTMMFWYRQQPGQSLTLIATANQGSEATYESGFVIDKFPISRPNLTFSTLTVSNMSPEDSSIYLCSVEVGGRNTEAFFGQGTRLTVV.

This clone came up a few times. The V gene is TRBV19, the J gene TRBJ1-2; D perhaps matches TRBD1 (6 bases). Looked up from germline, CDR1 is LNHDA and CDR2 is SQIVND (reference sequence). The CDR3 runs 15 residues. Trimming took 6 bases from V and 4 from J, leaving 18 bases between them. CDR3 DNA sequence: TGTGCCAGTAGCACCGTTGTGGGGGCGGGCTATGGCTACACCTTC. This gives the protein CASSTVVGAGYGYTF.

The rearrangement links TRBV11-2 to TRBJ2-2, with 7 bases that match TRBD2. The J segment lost 3 bases and the V segment lost 3 bases, leaving 1 base of the junction unmatched. Per germline, CDR1 SGHAT and CDR2 FQNNGV. The CDR3 runs 14 residues. The CDR3 protein is CASSFGGDTGELFF. CDR3 nucleotide sequence: TGTGCCAGCAGCTTTGGGGGGGACACCGGGGAGCTGTTTTTT.

This clone has only one observation. The chain couples TRBV19 to TRBJ2-2; 14 nucleotides line up with TRBD2. The length of the CDR3 is 19 residues. The V segment lost 4 bases and the J segment 4 bases; nucleotides outside the gene matches: 11. CDR1 and CDR2 from the germline V gene are LNHDA and SQIVND (reference sequence). The CDR3 sequence is CASSKLPGLAGAPTGELFF. In DNA form, the CDR3 reads TGTGCCAGTAGTAAACTCCCGGGACTAGCGGGGGCCCCCACCGGGGAGCTGTTTTTT.

This chain uses TRBV30 with TRBJ2-5; D unresolved. This CDR3 is built from 11 residues. Germline loops: CDR1 GTSNPN, CDR2 SVGIG (reference sequence). Deletions cut 2 bases from V and 5 bases from J, with 6 bases between. CDR3 residues: CAWSSEETQYF. CDR3 nucleotide sequence: TGTGCCTGGAGTAGCGAGGAGACCCAGTACTTC.

The chain uses TRBV23-1 and TRBJ2-7; 7 nucleotides line up with TRBD1. TRBV23-1 is placed among ORFs of uncertain function. The CDR3 length is 14 residues. V lost 6 bases, J lost 6 bases, and 11 bases stayed unmatched. The CDR3 coding sequence is TGCGCCAGCAGGAAACAGGGGAGTCTAAGCGAGCAGTACTTC. Its protein product is CASRKQGSLSEQYF.

The chain couples TRBV27 to TRBJ2-5; 8 nucleotides agree with TRBD2. Germline-derived CDR1 and CDR2 are MNHEY and SMNVEV (reference sequence). CDR3 length: 16 residues. The trim removed 3 bases at V and 4 bases at J, leaving 10 bases unmatched. Here the CDR3 DNA reads TGTGCCAGCAGTTTCTCCCCAACGGGGGGGGCAGAGACCCAGTACTTC. Its protein product is CASSFSPTGGAETQYF.

This clone was detected only once. This rearrangement joins TRBV5-1 to TRBJ2-3, with TRBD2 identical over 9 bases. The junction had 5 bases not matched to a gene; V was cut back by 6 bases and J by 0 bases. Germline V CDR1 and CDR2: SGHRS, YFSETQ. The CDR3 covers 15 residues. CDR3 loop: CASTLAGESTDTQYF. The CDR3 DNA is TGCGCCAGCACGTTAGCGGGGGAGAGCACAGATACGCAGTATTTT.

This clone came up a few times. This chain joins TRBV28 and TRBJ1-1; the D gene is possibly TRBD1 (5 bases). CDR3 length equals 16 residues. The germline gives CDR1 MDHEN, CDR2 SYDVKM. V shed 5 bases and J shed 5 bases, with 21 bases lying between them. CDR3 coding DNA: TGTGCCAGCAGTGAGCCCAGAACTCAGGGTCGAACTGAAGCTTTCTTT. Its translation is CASSEPRTQGRTEAFF. Full variable domain (rest looked up from reference TRBV28 and TRBJ1-1): DVKVTQSSRYLVKRTGEKVFLECVQDMDHENMFWYRQDPGLGLRLIYFSYDVKMKEKGDIPEGYSVSREKKERFSLILESASTNQTSMYLCASSEPRTQGRTEAFFGQGTRLTVV.

The rearrangement uses TRBV10-3 and TRBJ2-1, with 8 bases matching TRBD2. Germline V gives CDR1 ENHRY, CDR2 SYGVKD. Trimming removed 4 bases from V and 9 bases from J; junction bases left unmatched: 5. There are 13 residues in the CDR3. The CDR3 region has the DNA TGTGCCATCAGTGGCCGCCTAGCGGGTGAGCAGTTCTTC. Translating gives CAISGRLAGEQFF.

This clone has a single count. V and J are TRBV18 and TRBJ1-1; D call uncertain. Looked up from germline, CDR1 is KGHSH and CDR2 is LQKENI. This CDR3 is built from 14 residues. Trimming cost V 2 bases and J 4 bases, with 11 bases left between them. The CDR3 is CASSPTGDGTEAFF. The CDR3 DNA is TGTGCCAGCTCACCAACCGGAGACGGCACTGAAGCTTTCTTT.

This clone was detected only once. The V call is TRBV6-1, the J call TRBJ1-4; D is perhaps TRBD1 (5 bases). From germline, CDR1 is MNHNS and CDR2 SASEGT. The CDR3 is made up of 16 amino acids. V lost 4 bases to trimming and J lost 3 bases, with 15 bases between them. In DNA, the CDR3 is TGTGCCAGCAGTGGCCTATCAGGGAAGTCTAATGAAAAACTGTTTTTT. This codes for CASSGLSGKSNEKLFF.

CDR3 residues: CASSLTRQGPDTQYF. The CDR3 DNA follows: TGTGCCAGCAGCTTAACCCGACAGGGGCCAGATACGCAGTATTTT. The chain recombines TRBV7-3 with TRBJ2-3; TRBD1 agrees at 8 bases. Germline V gene lookup returns CDR1 SGHTA and CDR2 FQGTGA. There are 15 residues in the CDR3. J gave up 4 bases and V 0 bases, and 3 bases lay outside the gene matches.

The CDR3 DNA is TGCGCCAGCAGCGAACCAGGGGCAGATACGCAGTATTTT. Amino acid sequence: CASSEPGADTQYF. The chain employs TRBV5-1 and TRBJ2-3; possibly TRBD1 for D (6 bases). Germline values: CDR1 SGHRS, CDR2 YFSETQ. V shed 4 bases and J shed 4 bases, with 10 bases lying between them. CDR3 length: 13 residues. The entire variable domain, with the rest obtained from reference TRBV5-1 and TRBJ2-3, is as follows: KAGVTQTPRYLIKTRGQQVTLSCSPISGHRSVSWYQQTPGQGLQFLFEYFSETQRNKGNFPGRFSGRQFSNSRSEMNVSTLELGDSALYLCASSEPGADTQYFGPGTRLTVL.

This clone was seen more than once but under ten times. The CDR3 coding sequence is TGTGCCAGCAGTGTTAAGTCTGTCGCGGGGGCTCTTGGCTACACCTTC. Amino acid sequence: CASSVKSVAGALGYTF. The V call is TRBV2, the J call TRBJ1-2; tentative D call: TRBD1 (6 bases). The CDR3 extends over 16 amino acids. Trimming removed 4 bases at V and 7 bases at J, with 22 bases between. CDR1 is SNHLY, CDR2 FYNNEI, per germline.

J is TRBJ1-1 and V is TRBV7-8, with a tentative D call TRBD1 (5 bases). Germline V gene data show CDR1 as SGHVS and CDR2 as FQNEAQ. The V and J ends lost 3 bases and 1 base respectively, with 9 bases between them. The CDR3 totals 14 residues. CDR3 sequence: CASSFRQPNTEAFF. The CDR3 DNA reads as TGTGCCAGCAGCTTCCGACAGCCGAACACTGAAGCTTTCTTT.

The chain joins TRBV9 to TRBJ1-1; 9 bases are a match to TRBD1. The CDR3 has 15 amino acids. CDR1 SGDLS and CDR2 YYNGEE come from the germline V gene. V shed 4 bases and J 3 bases; nucleotides not matched to a gene: 7. The CDR3: CASSPLRQGDTEAFF. CDR3 nucleotide sequence: TGTGCCAGCAGCCCGCTGAGACAGGGGGACACTGAAGCTTTCTTT. The full variable domain, with the rest looked up from reference TRBV9 and TRBJ1-1, is DSGVTQTPKHLITATGQRVTLRCSPRSGDLSVYWYQQSLDQGLQFLIQYYNGEERAKGNILERFSAQQFPDLHSELNLSSLELGDSALYFCASSPLRQGDTEAFFGQGTRLTVV.

This clone has just one count. This chain joins TRBV19 and TRBJ1-5; TRBD1 matches at 7 bases. Trimming cost V 5 bases and J 2 bases; bases outside gene matches: 9. The CDR3 is made up of 16 amino acids. CDR1 and CDR2 (germline): LNHDA, SQIVND (reference sequence). CDR3 protein: CASSGKGAVGNQPQHF. CDR3 sequence (DNA): TGTGCCAGTAGTGGGAAGGGGGCAGTGGGCAATCAGCCCCAGCATTTT.

V is TRBV29-1 and J is TRBJ2-5, with TRBD2 matching over 8 bases. The CDR3 has 17 residues. V gave up 5 bases and J gave up 3 bases; unmatched junction bases: 17. The germline V gene encodes CDR1 SQVTM and CDR2 ANQGSEA. The CDR3 region is CSVWGPRGGRGEETQYF. DNA for the CDR3: TGCAGCGTTTGGGGGCCCCGGGGGGGGCGAGGCGAAGAGACCCAGTACTTC.

The chain employs TRBV2 and TRBJ1-5; the match to TRBD1 covers 8 bases. The length of the CDR3 is 14 residues. V shed 7 bases, J shed 4 bases, and the junction held 6 bases outside the gene matches. CDR1 is SNHLY and CDR2 is FYNNEI in the germline V gene. CDR3 loop: CASKATGGNQPQHF. CDR3 DNA: TGTGCCAGCAAGGCAACAGGGGGTAATCAGCCCCAGCATTTT.

The chain is built from TRBV7-7 and TRBJ1-6; weak D call: TRBD1 (5 bases). Germline V gene sequence: CDR1 SSHAT, CDR2 FNYEAQ (reference sequence). This CDR3 has 13 residues. Trimming pared 5 bases from V and 9 bases from J, leaving 11 bases between. CDR3 DNA: TGTGCCAGCAGCGCAGGGTCTACTTCACCCCTCCACTTT. Residues: CASSAGSTSPLHF.

The chain is built from TRBV27 and TRBJ1-5, with 10 bases that match TRBD1. V dropped 5 bases and J dropped 6; count of bases not matched to a gene: 10. CDR1 and CDR2 from the germline V gene are MNHEY and SMNVEV (reference sequence). The CDR3 has 16 amino acids. DNA for the CDR3: TGTGCCAGCAGTGGGGGGAGGACAGGGGGAATTCAGCCCCAGCATTTT. Amino acids: CASSGGRTGGIQPQHF.

The chain is built from TRBV4-1 and TRBJ1-5; no clear D gene. The germline gives CDR1 MGHRA, CDR2 YSYEKL. Between the trimmed V and J ends, which lost 1 base and 7 bases, there was a span of 11 bases. CDR3 length equals 14 residues. CDR3 in amino acids: CASSQGHSEQPQHF. Written as DNA, the CDR3 is TGCGCCAGCAGCCAAGGACACTCCGAACAGCCCCAGCATTTT.

V is TRBV2 and J is TRBJ1-1; unclear D gene. The CDR3 sequence is 14 residues long. Germline V gene data show CDR1 as SNHLY and CDR2 as FYNNEI. The ends were cut back, 0 bases at V and 7 bases at J, with 12 bases in the middle. CDR3 amino acids: CASSEATQVGEAFF. CDR3 DNA sequence: TGTGCCAGCAGTGAAGCGACGCAGGTGGGTGAAGCTTTCTTT.